This T cell receptor beta chain was documented in a study of blood T cell repertoires in COVID-19. Study as a whole: PBMCs, B-cell-depleted T cells, or T cells were the source of the cDNA or gDNA that made up the material.

The V gene end was trimmed by 1 base and the J gene end by 3 bases; junction bases not matched to a gene: 2. The germline CDR1 and CDR2 sequences are LGHDT and YNNKEL (reference sequence). The CDR3 covers 14 residues. Sequencing used immunoSEQ multiplex PCR; TCRdb keeps in-frame clones, though not all of them. Here the sample spans around 100,000 clones, 80% being singletons. Sequenced: peripheral blood. The chain uses TRBV3-1 (or the pseudogene TRBV3-2) and TRBJ2-5, with TRBD1 matching 7 bases. The receptor's source is a man between 65 and 80 years old with active or convalescent COVID-19. The CDR3 loop reads CASSQAGQEETQYF. CDR3 DNA sequence: TGTGCCAGCAGCCAAGCTGGACAGGAAGAGACCCAGTACTTC.